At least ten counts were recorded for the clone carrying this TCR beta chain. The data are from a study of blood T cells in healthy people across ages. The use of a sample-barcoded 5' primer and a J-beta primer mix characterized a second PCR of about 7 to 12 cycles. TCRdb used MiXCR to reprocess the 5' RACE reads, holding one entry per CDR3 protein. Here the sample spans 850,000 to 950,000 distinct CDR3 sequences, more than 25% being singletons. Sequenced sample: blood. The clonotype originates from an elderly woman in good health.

The CDR3 here is CASSSTQGVTEAFF. In DNA form, the CDR3 reads TGTGCCAGCAGCTCTACGCAGGGGGTCACTGAAGCTTTCTTT. The rearrangement links TRBV3-1 to TRBJ1-1; TRBD1 matches 7 bases. V shed 5 bases and J 4 bases; nucleotides not matched to a gene: 7. The germline gives CDR1 LGHDT, CDR2 YNNKEL (reference sequence). This CDR3 spans 14 amino acids.